What follows are 17 T cell receptor beta chains derived from one specimen sequenced in a study of cytomegalovirus exposure and HLA in healthy donors (TCRdb year 2017). The library was obtained by the immunoSEQ multiplex PCR assay. A mixture of 60 forward primers for TCR Vbeta segments and 13 reverse primers for TCR Jbeta segments was used in the multiplex PCR. Held by TCRdb, this immuneACCESS table contains in-frame sequences only and omits some clones. Under half of the omission traces to an unresolved V gene where checked; the cause of the rest is unknown. The sample table records 150,000 to 200,000 clones. The leading ten clones occupy over 1% of the sample. Sequenced sample: PBMCs. The receptor set was obtained from a woman aged 55 to 70 in good health and CMV-seronegative.

The rearrangement links TRBV4-3 to TRBJ2-7; 7 bases fit TRBD1. The V gene's germline CDR1 is LGHNA and CDR2 YSLEER. V lost 4 bases and J lost 3; bases outside the gene matches: 9. The CDR3 sequence is 15 residues long. The CDR3 DNA is TGCGCCAGCAGCCTCCGGGCAGGGGGAAACTACGAGCAGTACTTC. Translated, it gives CASSLRAGGNYEQYF.

The gene calls are TRBV7-2 and TRBJ2-1, with 7 nucleotides matching TRBD2. The length of the CDR3 is 14 residues. V trimming: 3 bases; J trimming: 2 bases; junction bases outside the gene matches: 1. CDR1 and CDR2 (germline): SGHTA, FQGNSA. The CDR3 is CASSFLAAYNEQFF. In nucleotides, the CDR3 is TGTGCCAGCAGCTTCCTAGCGGCCTACAATGAGCAGTTCTTC.

V and J are TRBV18 and TRBJ1-2; TRBD1 matches 7 bases. Per germline, CDR1 KGHSH and CDR2 LQKENI. After removal of 2 bases from V and 10 bases from J, the junction contained 7 bases not matched to a gene. The CDR3 has 13 amino acids. In DNA, the CDR3 is TGTGCCAGCTCACCATCCGGGACAGAATTCTACACCTTC. Its translation is CASSPSGTEFYTF.

The chain has TRBV11-2 and TRBJ1-1; no clear D gene. V was clipped by 3 bases and J by 11 bases, with 13 bases between them. This CDR3 is built from 12 residues. CDR1 and CDR2 (germline): SGHAT, FQNNGV. CDR3 nucleotides: TGTGCCAGCAGCTTTGGAGCGAAGGATGCTTTCTTT. The encoded protein is CASSFGAKDAFF. The full variable domain, completed using reference TRBV11-2 and TRBJ1-1, is EAGVAQSPRYKIIEKRQSVAFWCNPISGHATLYWYQQILGQGPKLLIQFQNNGVVDDSQLPKDRFSAERLKGVDSTLKIQPAKLEDSAVYLCASSFGAKDAFFGQGTRLTVV.

The chain joins TRBV5-6 to TRBJ1-5, with 10 bases lining up with TRBD1. V lost 3 bases, J lost 6 bases, and 12 bases stayed unmatched. Germline V gene lookup returns CDR1 SGHDT and CDR2 YYEEEE. This CDR3 is 17 amino acids long. Here the CDR3 DNA reads TGTGCCAGCAGCTCGTATACCGGGACAGGGGTAGGTCAGCCCCAGCATTTT. Encoded protein: CASSSYTGTGVGQPQHF.

The chain carries TRBV4-3 and TRBJ1-2, with D unresolved. The V gene's germline CDR1 is LGHNA and CDR2 YSLEER. This CDR3 contains 15 residues. The V end was cut by 0 bases, the J end by 4 bases, with 12 bases between. The CDR3 reads CASSQDLGGGYGYTF. CDR3 coding DNA: TGCGCCAGCAGCCAAGATCTAGGAGGCGGCTATGGCTACACCTTC.

This sequence joins TRBV7-2 and TRBJ1-3; D is possibly TRBD1 (6 bases). Germline loops: CDR1 SGHTA, CDR2 FQGNSA. Between the trimmed V and J ends, which lost 6 bases and 5 bases, there was a span of 17 bases. This CDR3 has 15 residues. The CDR3 here is CASRKGQANRNTIYF. CDR3 in DNA: TGTGCCAGCAGGAAGGGACAAGCAAACAGAAACACCATATATTTT.

V usage is TRBV19 and J usage is TRBJ1-6; a possible D gene is TRBD1 (6 bases). Trimming pared 7 bases from V and 2 bases from J, leaving 12 bases between. The CDR3 runs 15 residues. Germline V gene data show CDR1 as LNHDA and CDR2 as SQIVND (reference sequence). Written as DNA, the CDR3 is TGTGCCAGTACGCCAGGGACAACCTATAATTCACCCCTCCACTTT. This translates into CASTPGTTYNSPLHF.

The V call is TRBV19, the J call TRBJ1-5; D not resolved. Germline lookup yields CDR1 LNHDA and CDR2 SQIVND (reference sequence). The CDR3 loop spans 13 amino acids. V was shortened by 8 bases and J by 2 bases, with 10 bases between the two germline ends. This chain's CDR3 is CASAAGRNQPQHF. The CDR3 nucleotides read TGTGCCAGTGCAGCGGGTCGCAATCAGCCCCAGCATTTT.

V usage is TRBV7-8 and J usage is TRBJ1-4; D is unclear. V gave up 2 bases and J gave up 0 bases, with 7 bases separating them. The V gene's germline CDR1 is SGHVS and CDR2 FQNEAQ. The CDR3 runs 15 residues. The CDR3 loop reads CASSLLRATNEKLFF. The CDR3 region has the DNA TGTGCCAGCAGCTTACTGAGAGCAACTAATGAAAAACTGTTTTTT.

This chain links TRBV2 with TRBJ1-1; 10 bases line up with TRBD1. Per the germline V gene, CDR1 is SNHLY and CDR2 is FYNNEI. The CDR3 contains 14 residues. J was trimmed by 0 bases and V by 8 bases; bases with no gene match: 3. CDR3 amino acids: CASGGQGMNTEAFF. The CDR3 bases are TGTGCCAGCGGGGGACAGGGGATGAACACTGAAGCTTTCTTT.

The chain is built from TRBV27 and TRBJ2-7; the D gene is possibly TRBD1 (5 bases). Germline V gene data show CDR1 as MNHEY and CDR2 as SMNVEV (reference sequence). Trimming removed 6 bases from V and 2 bases from J, with 14 bases in between. The CDR3 totals 14 residues. CDR3 loop: CASSPKGETYEQYF. The DNA of the CDR3 is TGTGCCAGCAGCCCCAAAGGGGAAACCTACGAGCAGTACTTC.

The rearrangement joins TRBV21-1 to TRBJ2-5; the table assigns TRBD1, which was not confirmed against the DNA. TRBV21-1 is reported as a pseudogene. The CDR3 spans 18 residues. The CDR3 sequence: CASSKSLPGQGVQETQYF. The CDR3 bases are TGTGCCAGCAGCAAATCCCTCCCGGGACAGGGTGTCCAAGAGACCCAGTACTTC.

The chain has TRBV9 and TRBJ2-7, with 10 bases fitting TRBD1. Germline CDR1 SGDLS, CDR2 YYNGEE. The CDR3 covers 15 residues. Trimming removed 0 bases from V and 4 bases from J; junction bases left unmatched: 4. DNA of the CDR3: TGTGCCAGCAGCGTAGAGGGACAGGGGATTTACGAGCAGTACTTC. This sequence encodes CASSVEGQGIYEQYF.

J is TRBJ1-5 and V is TRBV7-9, with TRBD1 matching over 8 bases. The CDR3 sequence is 14 residues long. Germline V gene lookup returns CDR1 SEHNR and CDR2 FQNEAQ (reference sequence). With 7 bases clipped from V and 7 bases from J, the junction kept 9 bases outside the gene matches. The CDR3 DNA sequence: TGTGCCAGCACCCGGACAGGGTCGGAACAGCCCCAGCATTTT. Translated, it gives CASTRTGSEQPQHF. Complete variable domain (other parts from reference TRBV7-9 and TRBJ1-5): DTGVSQNPRHKITKRGQNVTFRCDPISEHNRLYWYRQTLGQGPEFLTYFQNEAQLEKSRLLSDRFSAERPKGSFSTLEIQRTEQGDSAMYLCASTRTGSEQPQHFGDGTRLSIL.

The chain employs TRBV12-5 and TRBJ2-5; D not certain. This CDR3 region has 12 residues. Germline CDR1 LGHNT, CDR2 FRNRAP. V was shortened by 5 bases and J by 4 bases, with 8 bases between the two germline ends. CDR3 sequence (DNA): TGTGCTAGTGGTGGCCCGGGAGAGACCCAGTACTTC. This encodes CASGGPGETQYF.

The chain is built from TRBV7-3 and TRBJ2-3, with D perhaps matching TRBD1 (5 bases). Trimming stripped 5 bases from V and 5 bases from J, with 11 bases between. The CDR3 is 13 residues long. Germline V gene lookup returns CDR1 SGHTA and CDR2 FQGTGA. DNA for the CDR3: TGTGCCAGCAGCCCAGGGCAAAGAGATACGCAGTATTTT. This translates into CASSPGQRDTQYF.